The sequence of this TCR beta chain was determined in a study of blood T cell repertoires in COVID-19. The wider study: The samples span acute and convalescent COVID-19 from the United States, Italy and Spain. T cells, B-cell-depleted T cells, or PBMCs provided the cDNA or gDNA that served as material.

The length of the CDR3 is 16 residues. V lost 0 bases, J lost 4 bases, and 13 bases lay in between. Study processing details: Reference gene primer amplification gave estimated nucleated cell counts. Sequencing was performed with immunoSEQ multiplex PCR; in TCRdb, only in-frame clones are kept and a portion is missing. Clonal size and the V and J genes are those of that table, whereas D and trimming came from the DNA. The sample lists about 180,000 clones; 80% to 90% were seen once. This chain connects TRBV23-1 to TRBJ1-3; no clear D. TRBV23-1 is known as an ORF, though its function is uncertain. The TCR was taken from a man aged 45 to 65 with active or convalescent COVID-19. Sample: peripheral blood. The chain's CDR3 is CASSQSTPAGGNTIYF. CDR3 DNA sequence: TGCGCCAGCAGTCAATCGACCCCGGCGGGCGGAAACACCATATATTTT.